The 21 T cell receptor beta chains listed next were all sequenced from one sample in a study of T cell responses to AZD1222 COVID-19 vaccine. The protocol was immunoSEQ multiplex PCR, while the TCRdb copy is restricted to in-frame clones and leaves out a portion. This table has 110,000 or so clones, 88% appearing once. The source was peripheral blood, collected on day 0 of MenACWY control vaccination. The origin of the receptors is an adult in good health.

V and J are TRBV27 and TRBJ2-7; D uncertain. The CDR3 extends over 13 amino acids. With 0 bases removed from V and 2 bases from J, the gap between germline ends came to 5 bases. Germline V gene sequence: CDR1 MNHEY, CDR2 SMNVEV (reference sequence). The CDR3, as DNA: TGTGCCAGCAGTTTATCAGGGCCCTACGAGCAGTACTTC. Residues: CASSLSGPYEQYF.

This chain connects TRBV6-5 to TRBJ1-2; D is unclear. The CDR3 contains 13 residues. Germline CDR1 reads MNHEY; CDR2 reads SVGAGI. The V end was cut by 5 bases, the J end by 5 bases, with 12 bases between. In DNA form, the CDR3 reads TGTGCCAGCAGTCTGGACGGACCGTATGGCTACACCTTC. It encodes CASSLDGPYGYTF.

CDR3 bases: TGCGCCAGCAGTCGTAACCCGGGCGATGGAGATACGCAGTATTTT. Protein product: CASSRNPGDGDTQYF. The chain combines TRBV5-1 with TRBJ2-3; no clear D. In germline, CDR1 is SGHRS, CDR2 YFSETQ. This CDR3 has 15 amino acids. V lost 5 bases, J lost 5 bases, and 18 bases lay in between.

Only one count was recorded for this clone. The rearrangement joins TRBV18 to TRBJ1-6, with D maybe TRBD1 (5 bases). The germline CDR1 and CDR2 sequences are KGHSH and LQKENI. This CDR3 spans 13 amino acids. Trimming took 3 bases from V and 13 from J, leaving 13 bases between them. The CDR3 region is CASSPGPDRPLHF. CDR3 nucleotide sequence: TGTGCCAGCTCACCGGGGCCCGATCGTCCCCTCCACTTT. Combining the CDR3 with reference TRBV18 and TRBJ1-6 gives the whole variable domain NAGVMQNPRHLVRRRGQEARLRCSPMKGHSHVYWYRQLPEEGLKFMVYLQKENIIDESGMPKERFSAEFPKEGPSILRIQQVVRGDSAAYFCASSPGPDRPLHFGNGTRLTVT.

This chain connects TRBV6-5 to TRBJ1-1, with D tentatively TRBD1 (6 bases). Germline CDR1 MNHEY, CDR2 SVGAGI. The CDR3 sequence is 16 residues long. V lost 3 bases and J lost 1, with 15 bases in between. The CDR3 DNA sequence: TGTGCCAGCAGTTATGGGAGGACAGAAAAGAACACTGAAGCTTTCTTT. Its protein is CASSYGRTEKNTEAFF.

The chain links TRBV5-1 to TRBJ2-1; D perhaps matches TRBD2 (6 bases). There are 14 residues in the CDR3. The V gene lost 0 bases and the J gene lost 14 bases, with 18 bases spanning the gap. Germline CDR1 SGHRS, CDR2 YFSETQ. CDR3 protein: CASSLEGEGRTEFF. The CDR3 DNA sequence: TGCGCCAGCAGCTTGGAGGGTGAGGGGAGGACGGAGTTCTTC.

This chain connects TRBV11-2 to TRBJ1-1; TRBD1 is a possible D gene (5 bases). Germline CDR1 reads SGHAT; CDR2 reads FQNNGV. CDR3 length equals 13 residues. The V gene lost 5 bases and the J gene lost 4 bases, with 11 bases spanning the gap. The CDR3 nucleotides read TGTGCCAGCAGCCCTCAGGGAGGCACTGAAGCTTTCTTT. This sequence encodes CASSPQGGTEAFF.

This chain joins TRBV19 and TRBJ1-2; D is undetermined. Between the trimmed V and J ends, which lost 3 bases and 8 bases, there was a span of 7 bases. Germline V CDR1 and CDR2: LNHDA, SQIVND (reference sequence). This CDR3 is 11 amino acids long. CDR3 sequence: CASSITGGYTF. The CDR3 coding sequence is TGTGCCAGTAGTATTACGGGGGGCTACACCTTC.

As concerns this clone: Germline and junction disagree at one end, which may indicate a read error. V is TRBV7-7 and J is TRBJ2-1; 9 nucleotides agree with TRBD1. This CDR3 has 15 residues. The germline V gene encodes CDR1 SSHAT and CDR2 FNYEAQ (reference sequence). The CDR3 DNA reads as TGTGCTAGCAGCTTTGGGACAGGGACGAACAATGAGCAGTTCTTC. This encodes CASSFGTGTNNEQFF.

J is TRBJ1-5 and V is TRBV3-1 (or the pseudogene TRBV3-2); TRBD1 might be the D (6 bases). CDR3 size: 17 residues. The germline gives CDR1 LGHDT, CDR2 YNNKEL (reference sequence). Trimming cost V 7 bases and J 1 base, with 20 bases left between them. CDR3 bases: TGTGCCAGCAACTTTCGGACAGTCGGAGAAAGCAATCAGCCCCAGCATTTT. It translates to CASNFRTVGESNQPQHF.

This chain joins TRBV11-2 and TRBJ2-1, with 10 bases matching TRBD2. V was pared by 6 bases and J by 9 bases, with 2 bases of the junction left unmatched. The CDR3 extends over 12 amino acids. The germline CDR1 and CDR2 sequences are SGHAT and FQNNGV. In DNA form, the CDR3 reads TGTGCCAGCAGGGTAGCGGGAGGTGAGCAGTTCTTC. Translation: CASRVAGGEQFF. Combining the CDR3 with reference TRBV11-2 and TRBJ2-1 gives the whole variable domain EAGVAQSPRYKIIEKRQSVAFWCNPISGHATLYWYQQILGQGPKLLIQFQNNGVVDDSQLPKDRFSAERLKGVDSTLKIQPAKLEDSAVYLCASRVAGGEQFFGPGTRLTVL.

This chain links TRBV28 with TRBJ1-5; tentatively, D is TRBD1 (6 bases). Germline loops: CDR1 MDHEN, CDR2 SYDVKM. This CDR3 is 12 amino acids long. The V end lost 5 bases, the J end lost 6 bases, and 8 bases lay between the germline ends. The CDR3 DNA follows: TGTGCCAGCAGTACAGGGAGTCAGCCCCAGCATTTT. Its protein product is CASSTGSQPQHF.

The genes are TRBV28 and TRBJ1-5, with D hard to call. This CDR3 has 14 amino acids. Germline loops: CDR1 MDHEN, CDR2 SYDVKM. The germline V and J ends were trimmed by 7 bases and 2 bases, with 12 bases remaining between them. In DNA, the CDR3 is TGTGCCAGCAACCCCACGGACGGCAATCAGCCCCAGCATTTT. Protein product: CASNPTDGNQPQHF.

The chain couples TRBV6-2 or TRBV6-3 to TRBJ2-2, with D perhaps being TRBD1 or TRBD2 (5 bases each). Germline-derived CDR1 and CDR2 are MNHEY and SVGEGT. This CDR3 has 14 amino acids. The ends were cut back, 1 base at V and 7 bases at J, with 10 bases in the middle. The chain's CDR3 is CASSYLRDVGELFF. DNA for the CDR3: TGTGCCAGCAGTTACTTACGGGACGTCGGGGAGCTGTTTTTT.

The chain is built from TRBV11-2 and TRBJ1-1, with D hard to call. Between the trimmed V and J ends, which lost 0 bases and 6 bases, there was a span of 8 bases. Germline V gene lookup returns CDR1 SGHAT and CDR2 FQNNGV. The CDR3 has 13 amino acids. CDR3 residues: CASSLEQIAEAFF. In DNA form, the CDR3 reads TGTGCCAGCAGCTTAGAACAGATCGCTGAAGCTTTCTTT. Full variable domain (missing parts from reference TRBV11-2 and TRBJ1-1): EAGVAQSPRYKIIEKRQSVAFWCNPISGHATLYWYQQILGQGPKLLIQFQNNGVVDDSQLPKDRFSAERLKGVDSTLKIQPAKLEDSAVYLCASSLEQIAEAFFGQGTRLTVV.

About this clone itself: Germline and junction disagree at one end, which may indicate a read error. The chain employs TRBV2 and TRBJ2-2; the match to TRBD2 covers 8 bases. Germline V gene data show CDR1 as SNHLY and CDR2 as FYNNEI. The CDR3 totals 15 residues. CDR3 nucleotides: TGTGCCAGCAGTCAAGCGAGCGGGAGACCCGGGGAGCTGTTTTTT. Translation gives CASSQASGRPGELFF.

The rearrangement uses TRBV15 and TRBJ2-7, with a tentative D call TRBD2 (8 bases). The CDR3 is 18 residues long. The V end lost 0 bases, the J end lost 2 bases, and 20 bases lay between the germline ends. CDR1 LNHNV and CDR2 YYDKDF come from the germline V gene (reference sequence). The CDR3 loop reads CATSRDFARGGQTYEQYF. As DNA, the CDR3 is TGTGCCACCAGCAGAGATTTTGCCCGGGGGGGACAGACCTACGAGCAGTACTTC. The full variable domain, its missing parts supplied by reference TRBV15 and TRBJ2-7, is DAMVIQNPRYQVTQFGKPVTLSCSQTLNHNVMYWYQQKSSQAPKLLFHYYDKDFNNEADTPDNFQSRRPNTSFCFLDIRSPGLGDTAMYLCATSRDFARGGQTYEQYFGPGTRLTVT.

The V and J genes are TRBV15 and TRBJ2-7; TRBD2 aligns across 10 bases. The CDR3 spans 17 residues. J was trimmed by 2 bases and V by 3 bases; bases with no gene match: 10. In germline, CDR1 is LNHNV, CDR2 YYDKDF (reference sequence). The chain's CDR3 is CATSSGIIAGGTYEQYF. The CDR3 DNA sequence: TGTGCCACCAGCAGTGGGATTATAGCGGGAGGCACCTACGAGCAGTACTTC.

J is TRBJ2-1 and V is TRBV5-1; 9 nucleotides align to TRBD1. The V gene end was trimmed by 5 bases and the J gene end by 9 bases; junction bases not matched to a gene: 18. CDR1 and CDR2 from the germline V gene are SGHRS and YFSETQ. CDR3 size: 17 residues. CDR3 sequence (DNA): TGCGCCAGCAGAGTTGACCCACCCGGGACAGGGAAGACTGAGCAGTTCTTC. It is translated as CASRVDPPGTGKTEQFF.

The genes are TRBV25-1 and TRBJ1-4; the D gene is possibly TRBD1 (5 bases). V was cut by 6 bases and J by 4 bases, with 9 bases left in between. Per the germline V gene, CDR1 is MGHDK and CDR2 is SYGVNS. This CDR3 spans 13 amino acids. The CDR3 coding sequence is TGTGCCAGCAGGGGACTCCTTAATGAAAAACTGTTTTTT. Protein: CASRGLLNEKLFF.

The rearrangement links TRBV7-2 to TRBJ2-1; TRBD1 aligns across 8 bases. The CDR3 covers 16 residues. V was pared by 6 bases and J by 1 base, with 8 bases of the junction left unmatched. CDR1 and CDR2 (germline): SGHTA, FQGNSA. The CDR3 nucleotides are TGTGCCAGCAGTCCCGGACAGGGACGGTCCTACAATGAGCAGTTCTTC. Amino acid sequence: CASSPGQGRSYNEQFF.